The 20 T cell receptor beta chains below come from one sample, sequenced in a study of graft-versus-host responses after intestinal transplantation. Clones were read by immunoSEQ multiplex PCR, and TCRdb kept only the in-frame ones, dropping some. The sample contains 14,000 to 15,000 clones, about 93% of which appear only once. Sequencing used PBMCs, obtained 9 days after transplant. All receptors come from a human patient who received an intestinal transplant, so some T cells may come from the graft donor.

The chain has TRBV6-5 and TRBJ2-1, with TRBD1 as a possible D gene (5 bases). V was shortened by 4 bases and J by 5 bases, with 15 bases between the two germline ends. The length of the CDR3 is 15 residues. CDR1 and CDR2 from the germline V gene are MNHEY and SVGAGI. The CDR3 protein is CASSLGPSGNNEQFF. CDR3 coding DNA: TGTGCCAGCAGTTTGGGGCCGAGTGGCAACAATGAGCAGTTCTTC.

The chain joins TRBV15 to TRBJ1-5, with D possibly TRBD1 on 6 matching bases. The V end lost 4 bases, the J end lost 4 bases, and 14 bases lay between the germline ends. Germline V gene lookup returns CDR1 LNHNV and CDR2 YYDKDF (reference sequence). The length of the CDR3 is 15 residues. The CDR3 loop reads CATSTREGGNQPQHF. DNA for the CDR3: TGTGCCACCAGCACTCGCGAAGGGGGAAATCAGCCCCAGCATTTT.

The chain has TRBV7-9 and TRBJ1-6; no reliable D call. The V end was cut by 5 bases, the J end by 8 bases, with 10 bases between. The CDR3 runs 13 residues. Germline V gene sequence: CDR1 SEHNR, CDR2 FQNEAQ (reference sequence). The CDR3: CASSPDGYSPLHF. CDR3 in DNA: TGTGCCAGCAGCCCGGACGGCTATTCACCCCTCCACTTT.

This clone was seen more than once but under ten times. The V and J genes are TRBV7-9 and TRBJ2-7; D call uncertain. The CDR3 length is 11 residues. Germline CDR1 SEHNR, CDR2 FQNEAQ (reference sequence). V was shortened by 1 base and J by 7 bases, with 5 bases between the two germline ends. The CDR3 sequence: CASSLVSEQYF. CDR3 DNA sequence: TGTGCCAGCAGCTTAGTTTCAGAGCAGTACTTC.

This chain connects TRBV13 to TRBJ2-6, with D maybe TRBD1 (5 bases). This CDR3 is built from 16 residues. Germline lookup yields CDR1 PRHDT and CDR2 FYEKMQ (reference sequence). Trimming shortened V by 5 bases and J by 2 bases, and 13 bases separated the two germline ends. This chain's CDR3 is CASSGQGYPGANVLTF. The CDR3, as DNA: TGTGCCAGCAGCGGGCAGGGATACCCTGGGGCCAACGTCCTGACTTTC.

The chain uses TRBV19 and TRBJ2-1; D call uncertain. CDR3 size: 12 residues. Trimming cost V 4 bases and J 3 bases, with 4 bases left between them. In germline, CDR1 is LNHDA, CDR2 SQIVND (reference sequence). The CDR3 bases are TGTGCCAGTAGTAACAACTACAATGAGCAGTTCTTC. Protein product: CASSNNYNEQFF.

The chain carries TRBV19 and TRBJ1-2, with 11 bases identical to TRBD1. With V trimmed by 8 bases and J by 10 bases, 9 bases remained unmatched. The V gene's germline CDR1 is LNHDA and CDR2 SQIVND (reference sequence). CDR3 size: 13 residues. CDR3 protein: CASGLPGQGDYTF. The CDR3, as DNA: TGTGCCAGTGGGTTACCGGGACAGGGGGACTACACCTTC.

This clone was counted a few times. The chain combines TRBV28 with TRBJ2-1; TRBD2 might be the D (5 bases). Between the trimmed V and J ends, which lost 11 bases and 6 bases, there was a span of 8 bases. The CDR3 length is 10 residues. CDR1 and CDR2 (germline): MDHEN, SYDVKM. The CDR3 loop reads CAGSCNEQFF. CDR3 bases: TGTGCCGGGAGTTGCAATGAGCAGTTCTTC.

J is TRBJ2-3 and V is TRBV18; 11 bases match TRBD1. V lost 4 bases to trimming and J lost 4 bases; unmatched junction nucleotides: 4. The CDR3 length is 15 residues. The germline CDR1 and CDR2 sequences are KGHSH and LQKENI. The CDR3 loop is CASSLPGQGADTQYF. The CDR3 nucleotides read TGTGCCAGCTCACTGCCGGGACAGGGGGCAGATACGCAGTATTTT. Filled out from reference TRBV18 and TRBJ2-3, the complete variable domain reads NAGVMQNPRHLVRRRGQEARLRCSPMKGHSHVYWYRQLPEEGLKFMVYLQKENIIDESGMPKERFSAEFPKEGPSILRIQQVVRGDSAAYFCASSLPGQGADTQYFGPGTRLTVL.

The gene calls are TRBV29-1 and TRBJ2-5; possible D gene TRBD2, 5 bases. Trimming removed 4 bases at V and 0 bases at J, with 12 bases between. The V gene's germline CDR1 is SQVTM and CDR2 ANQGSEA. This CDR3 contains 14 residues. The CDR3 loop reads CSVGDKRHQETQYF. Here the CDR3 DNA reads TGCAGCGTTGGAGACAAGCGGCACCAAGAGACCCAGTACTTC.

CDR3 sequence (DNA): TGTGCCATCCCGGCGGGGGGACTGGCCTACAATGAGCAGTTCTTC. This sequence encodes CAIPAGGLAYNEQFF. This chain connects TRBV21-1 to TRBJ2-1; the DNA was not used to check the table's D call, TRBD2. TRBV21-1 is given as a pseudogene. The CDR3 length is 15 residues.

The chain joins TRBV13 to TRBJ1-5; D gene uncertain. V lost 7 bases, J lost 6 bases, and 13 bases lay in between. This CDR3 spans 13 amino acids. Per the germline V gene, CDR1 is PRHDT and CDR2 is FYEKMQ (reference sequence). DNA of the CDR3: TGTGCCAGCACCAAGGGTCGGGGTCAGCCCCAGCATTTT. Amino acid sequence: CASTKGRGQPQHF.

The chain joins TRBV2 to TRBJ2-3, with TRBD2 identical over 7 bases. CDR3 size: 15 residues. CDR1 is SNHLY, CDR2 FYNNEI, per germline. Unmatched junction bases numbered 12, after V lost 5 bases and J lost 7 bases. The CDR3 is CASSSSRDGGNTQYF. The CDR3 DNA is TGTGCCAGCAGTTCGTCCCGGGACGGGGGGAATACGCAGTATTTT. The whole variable domain, remainder taken from reference TRBV2 and TRBJ2-3, is EPEVTQTPSHQVTQMGQEVILRCVPISNHLYFYWYRQILGQKVEFLVSFYNNEISEKSEIFDDQFSVERPDGSNFTLKIRSTKLEDSAMYFCASSSSRDGGNTQYFGPGTRLTVL.

The chain carries TRBV4-1 and TRBJ2-3; D gene unclear. The V gene's germline CDR1 is MGHRA and CDR2 YSYEKL. This CDR3 has 13 amino acids. Trimming stripped 0 bases from V and 1 base from J, with 2 bases between. The CDR3 sequence is CASSQEGTDTQYF. CDR3 bases: TGCGCCAGCAGCCAAGAGGGCACAGATACGCAGTATTTT.

The rearrangement joins TRBV5-1 to TRBJ2-3, with 7 bases that match TRBD1. V trimming: 4 bases; J trimming: 0 bases; junction bases outside the gene matches: 5. Germline CDR1 reads SGHRS; CDR2 reads YFSETQ. The CDR3 is 15 residues long. As DNA, the CDR3 is TGCGCCAGCAGCACGGGGACAGCGAGCACAGATACGCAGTATTTT. This translates into CASSTGTASTDTQYF.

The chain is built from TRBV27 and TRBJ2-1; D not certain. Germline assignment: CDR1 MNHEY and CDR2 SMNVEV (reference sequence). The CDR3 is 18 residues long. V was trimmed by 7 bases and J by 0 bases, leaving 22 bases between them. CDR3 protein: CASIKDADPARSYNEQFF. The CDR3 bases are TGTGCCAGCATCAAAGACGCGGATCCAGCCCGCTCCTACAATGAGCAGTTCTTC.

This chain links TRBV19 with TRBJ1-1; possibly TRBD1 for D (5 bases). The CDR3 is 13 amino acids. Germline-derived CDR1 and CDR2 are LNHDA and SQIVND (reference sequence). V lost 4 bases and J 5 bases, leaving 11 bases between the germline ends. The CDR3 DNA reads TGTGCCAGTAGTAATCCAGGGCTTACTGAAGCTTTCTTT. This translates into CASSNPGLTEAFF.

V gene TRBV20-1 combines with J gene TRBJ2-1, with D possibly being TRBD1 (5 bases). CDR1 DFQATT and CDR2 SNEGSKA come from the germline V gene (reference sequence). V lost 6 bases and J 8 bases, leaving 11 bases between the germline ends. This CDR3 contains 11 residues. CDR3 nucleotide sequence: TGCAGTGCGGGTACAGGCGATGAGCAGTTCTTC. Protein sequence: CSAGTGDEQFF.

The V gene is TRBV6-5, the J gene TRBJ2-7; possibly TRBD1 for D (6 bases). The length of the CDR3 is 12 residues. V lost 6 bases and J lost 7, with 13 bases in between. Germline V gives CDR1 MNHEY, CDR2 SVGAGI. CDR3 protein: CASRVDSPEQYF. CDR3 in DNA: TGTGCCAGCAGAGTGGACAGCCCAGAGCAGTACTTC.

The chain employs TRBV7-6 and TRBJ2-1, with 15 bases aligning to TRBD2. Germline V gives CDR1 SGHVS, CDR2 FNYEAQ. The CDR3 is 15 residues long. V was clipped by 5 bases and J by 8 bases; unmatched bases: 4. Written as DNA, the CDR3 is TGTGCCAGCAGCCCTGGACTAGCGGGAGGGGATGAGCAGTTCTTC. This translates into CASSPGLAGGDEQFF.